These 18 T cell receptor beta chains were sequenced from one sample in a study of CD8 T cells in Susac syndrome. Random hexamers were used to reverse transcribe 0.5 to 1 ug of RNA. In TCRdb, the immunoSEQ multiplex PCR reads were re-called with MiXCR into one record per CDR3 protein. The table has approximately 150,000 distinct CDR3 sequences, roughly 94% seen once. The material sequenced was CD4+ T cells from PBMCs. These receptors all stem from a human donor in good health.

The gene calls are TRBV10-3 and TRBJ2-3; no firm D call. The V and J ends lost 6 bases and 5 bases respectively, with 6 bases between them. The CDR3 is made up of 11 amino acids. From germline, CDR1 is ENHRY and CDR2 SYGVKD. CDR3 coding DNA: TGTGCCATCAGAGGATTAGATACGCAGTATTTT. The encoded protein is CAIRGLDTQYF.

This CDR3 reads CAITKGGEGARGYTF. For the CDR3, the DNA is TGTGCCATCACAAAAGGTGGAGAGGGGGCTAGAGGCTACACCTTC. This chain links TRBV10-3 with TRBJ1-2; 7 bases line up with TRBD1. J lost 8 bases, V lost 7 bases, and 16 bases had no gene match. Germline lookup yields CDR1 ENHRY and CDR2 SYGVKD. The CDR3 runs 15 residues.

The J gene is TRBJ1-5, the V gene TRBV19, with a weak D call TRBD1 (5 bases). This CDR3 is 16 amino acids long. The V end lost 3 bases, the J end lost 4 bases, and 16 bases lay between the germline ends. Germline loops: CDR1 LNHDA, CDR2 SQIVND (reference sequence). CDR3 protein: CASSMPTGLGNQPQHF. The CDR3 bases are TGTGCCAGTAGTATGCCCACAGGCCTAGGAAATCAGCCCCAGCATTTT.

The chain combines TRBV29-1 with TRBJ1-2, with D perhaps TRBD1 (6 bases). The CDR3 runs to 12 residues. The germline gives CDR1 SQVTM, CDR2 ANQGSEA. Deletions cut 2 bases from V and 7 bases from J, with 11 bases between. The CDR3 sequence is CSVEKGGFGYTF. The CDR3 DNA reads TGCAGCGTTGAAAAGGGGGGGTTTGGCTACACCTTC.

The CDR3 sequence is CASTVGTEAFF. The CDR3 nucleotides are TGTGCCAGCACAGTGGGCACTGAAGCTTTCTTT. The rearrangement joins TRBV28 to TRBJ1-1; D is unresolved. Germline V gene sequence: CDR1 MDHEN, CDR2 SYDVKM. The CDR3 is 11 residues long. V lost 7 bases and J 4 bases, leaving 7 bases between the germline ends.

The chain employs TRBV5-1 and TRBJ2-1; 10 bases map to TRBD1. CDR1 SGHRS and CDR2 YFSETQ come from the germline V gene. The CDR3 spans 22 residues. Trimming at V came to 2 bases and at J to 0 bases, leaving 20 bases not matched to a gene. The CDR3 protein is CASSLDRGRIVSNFSSYNEQFF. The CDR3, as DNA: TGCGCCAGCAGCTTAGACAGGGGGCGAATTGTATCAAACTTTAGCTCCTACAATGAGCAGTTCTTC.

The chain recombines TRBV20-1 with TRBJ1-1; TRBD1 matches 7 bases. This CDR3 region has 14 residues. CDR1 is DFQATT, CDR2 SNEGSKA, per germline (reference sequence). V shed 2 bases and J 2 bases; nucleotides not matched to a gene: 5. For the CDR3, the DNA is TGCAGTGCTAGATCAGGGGGGGTTAACACTGAAGCTTTCTTT. Translated: CSARSGGVNTEAFF.

This sequence joins TRBV7-6 and TRBJ2-7; 7 bases are shared with TRBD1. J lost 2 bases, V lost 0 bases, and 16 bases had no gene match. The germline CDR1 and CDR2 sequences are SGHVS and FNYEAQ. The CDR3 consists of 19 residues. The CDR3 is CASSLAPNAPGQTTYEQYF. CDR3 DNA sequence: TGTGCCAGCAGCTTAGCCCCTAACGCCCCGGGACAGACTACCTACGAGCAGTACTTC.

The J gene is TRBJ2-1, the V gene TRBV9; D gene unclear. V lost 3 bases and J lost 10, with 11 bases in between. This CDR3 has 12 residues. CDR1 and CDR2 from the germline V gene are SGDLS and YYNGEE. This chain's CDR3 is CASSGYRAEQFF. DNA for the CDR3: TGTGCCAGCAGCGGGTACCGGGCAGAGCAGTTCTTC.

The CDR3: CASSLAMAPGAFF. The CDR3 DNA is TGTGCCAGCAGCCTCGCAATGGCCCCTGGGGCTTTCTTT. The V gene is TRBV7-2, the J gene TRBJ1-1; the D is unclear. The CDR3 totals 13 residues. CDR1 and CDR2 from the germline V gene are SGHTA and FQGNSA. V dropped 5 bases and J dropped 11 bases, with 18 bases sitting between them. Full variable domain (rest looked up from reference TRBV7-2 and TRBJ1-1): GAGVSQSPSNKVTEKGKDVELRCDPISGHTALYWYRQSLGQGLEFLIYFQGNSAPDKSGLPSDRFSAERTGGSVSTLTIQRTQQEDSAVYLCASSLAMAPGAFFGQGTRLTVV.

The chain recombines TRBV27 with TRBJ1-5; D unresolved. V lost 5 bases to trimming and J lost 6 bases, with 11 bases between them. The CDR3 is 13 residues long. Germline CDR1 is MNHEY and CDR2 is SMNVEV (reference sequence). The CDR3 coding sequence is TGTGCCAGCAGTCCCGAGGGTGTTCAGCCCCAGCATTTT. Translated, it gives CASSPEGVQPQHF.

The chain has TRBV2 and TRBJ2-4; no reliable D call. From germline, CDR1 is SNHLY and CDR2 FYNNEI. This CDR3 region has 14 residues. V lost 4 bases, J lost 0 bases, and 7 bases lay in between. CDR3 amino acids: CASSVGVAKNIQYF. CDR3 bases: TGTGCCAGCAGTGTGGGTGTAGCCAAAAACATTCAGTACTTC.

The V call is TRBV25-1, the J call TRBJ2-5; a weak D match, TRBD1 (6 bases). Per germline, CDR1 MGHDK and CDR2 SYGVNS. V lost 5 bases, J lost 2 bases, and 15 bases lay in between. CDR3 length: 15 residues. This CDR3 reads CASSPVTRGQETQYF. CDR3 nucleotides: TGTGCCAGCAGTCCCGTCACGAGGGGGCAAGAGACCCAGTACTTC. Based on the CDR3 plus reference TRBV25-1 and TRBJ2-5, the full variable domain is EADIYQTPRYLVIGTGKKITLECSQTMGHDKMYWYQQDPGMELHLIHYSYGVNSTEKGDLSSESTVSRIRTEHFPLTLESARPSHTSQYLCASSPVTRGQETQYFGPGTRLLVL.

This clonotype has only one observation. The rearrangement links TRBV18 to TRBJ2-7; tentatively, D is TRBD1 (5 bases). The CDR3 is made up of 14 amino acids. Per the germline V gene, CDR1 is KGHSH and CDR2 is LQKENI. Trimming left V 4 bases short and J 6 bases short, with 16 bases between. CDR3 in DNA: TGTGCCAGCTCACAGGACCCAGGGCCAAGCGAGCAGTACTTC. It encodes CASSQDPGPSEQYF.

The chain carries TRBV20-1 and TRBJ2-7, with 8 bases lining up with TRBD1. V dropped 6 bases and J dropped 3; count of bases not matched to a gene: 4. Germline CDR1 DFQATT, CDR2 SNEGSKA (reference sequence). The CDR3 totals 12 residues. The DNA for the CDR3 is TGCAGTGCAACTACAGGGGGCTACGAGCAGTACTTC. It is translated as CSATTGGYEQYF.

This clonotype was found a few times. The CDR3 here is CAGGLTLTGYTF. In DNA, the CDR3 is TGTGCCGGAGGACTGACTCTGACGGGCTACACCTTC. The V call is TRBV30, the J call TRBJ1-2; D gene ambiguous. This CDR3 comprises 12 residues. The germline gives CDR1 GTSNPN, CDR2 SVGIG (reference sequence). Trimming pared 8 bases from V and 8 bases from J, leaving 18 bases between.

The J gene is TRBJ2-1, the V gene TRBV3-1, with TRBD1 as a possible D gene (6 bases). Trimming pared 4 bases from V and 8 bases from J, leaving 18 bases between. The length of the CDR3 is 15 residues. Germline CDR1 LGHDT, CDR2 YNNKEL (reference sequence). The DNA for the CDR3 is TGTGCCAGCAGCCCCGGGATTCAGGGGATATATGAGCAGTTCTTC. It yields the protein CASSPGIQGIYEQFF.

The CDR3 region is CSARVANRGNGAEAFF. CDR3 in DNA: TGCAGTGCTAGGGTTGCCAACAGGGGGAATGGCGCTGAAGCTTTCTTT. The V and J genes are TRBV20-1 and TRBJ1-1, with 8 positions matching TRBD1. The CDR3 is made up of 16 amino acids. Germline V gene data show CDR1 as DFQATT and CDR2 as SNEGSKA (reference sequence). V lost 3 bases to trimming and J lost 6 bases; unmatched junction nucleotides: 15.